Listed below are T cell receptor beta chains from one sample, sequenced in a study of response to subunit inactivated influenza vaccine. TCRdb reprocessed the RT-PCR reads with MiXCR, giving one entry per CDR3 protein. This table has hundreds of thousands of distinct CDR3 sequences, 11% to 15% appearing once. The material was PBMCs from blood, obtained 14 to 15 days before vaccination. These receptors came from a man aged 50 to 59 who received an inactivated influenza vaccine. Each CDR3 is given with its conserved first and last residue. A D gene is named only where the DNA matches it firmly. Part of the rows lack a size; the others show once, few, many or a class for expanded clones.

TRBD2,TRBJ2-4,few,TRBV14,TGTGCCAGCAGCCAGTCTAGCGGGAGTTCCATTCAGTACTTC,CASSQSSGSSIQYF
-,TRBJ1-1,-,TRBV6-2/TRBV6-3,TGTGCCAGCAGTTACGTGGGGGCATCCACTGAAGCTTTCTTT,CASSYVGASTEAFF
-,TRBJ2-5,-,TRBV20-1,TGCAGTGCTAGAGATAGGAGGAGATCCCAAGAGACCCAGTACTTC,CSARDRRRSQETQYF
-,TRBJ2-7,-,TRBV15,TGTGCCACCAGCAGAGATACCGAGCAGTACTTC,CATSRDTEQYF
-,TRBJ1-6,few,TRBV4-3,TGCGCCAGCAGCGCCCGACAGAGCTCCTATAATTCACCCCTCCACTTT,CASSARQSSYNSPLHF
-,TRBJ2-7,-,TRBV20-1,TGCAGTGCTAGAGGGGGACGCCTTCTCTACGAGCAGTACTTC,CSARGGRLLYEQYF
TRBD1,TRBJ1-6,-,TRBV28,TGTGCCAGCAGCTACCGACAGGGTGTAGGGAATTCACCCCTCCACTTT,CASSYRQGVGNSPLHF
-,TRBJ2-7,-,TRBV20-1,TGCAGTGCTAGCAGTTCGGGGCAGTACTTC,CSASSSGQYF
-,TRBJ2-3,-,TRBV9,TGTGCCAGCAGCGTGACTACTTTACCAGATACGCAGTATTTT,CASSVTTLPDTQYF
-,TRBJ1-4,-,TRBV7-2,TGTGCCAGCAGCTTAGCGGCGACAGGATTTAATGAAAAACTGTTTTTT,CASSLAATGFNEKLFF